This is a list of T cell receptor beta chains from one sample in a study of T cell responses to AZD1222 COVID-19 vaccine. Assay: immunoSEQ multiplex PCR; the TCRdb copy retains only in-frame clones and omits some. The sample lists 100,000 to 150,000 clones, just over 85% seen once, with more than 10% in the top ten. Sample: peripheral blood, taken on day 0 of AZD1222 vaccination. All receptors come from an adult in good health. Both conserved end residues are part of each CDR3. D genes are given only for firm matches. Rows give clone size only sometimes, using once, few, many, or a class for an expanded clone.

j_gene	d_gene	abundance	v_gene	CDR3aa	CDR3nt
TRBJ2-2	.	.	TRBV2	CASRTGRANTGELFF	TGTGCCAGCAGGACAGGGAGGGCGAACACCGGGGAGCTGTTTTTT
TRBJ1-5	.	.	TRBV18	CASSPGDNQPQHF	TGTGCCAGCTCACCAGGGGACAATCAGCCCCAGCATTTT
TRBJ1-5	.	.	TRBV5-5	CASSRGPNQPQHF	TGTGCCAGCTCTCGGGGCCCCAATCAGCCCCAGCATTTT
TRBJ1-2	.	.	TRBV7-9	CASSSGDGRLRDGYTF	TGTGCCAGCAGCTCAGGGGACGGACGGCTTAGGGATGGCTACACCTTC
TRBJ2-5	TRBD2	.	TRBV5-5	CASSSRLAGGFDSETQYF	TGTGCCAGCAGCTCAAGACTAGCGGGAGGGTTTGATTCAGAGACCCAGTACTTC
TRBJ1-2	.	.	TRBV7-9	CASSLGDNYGYTF	TGTGCCAGCAGCTTAGGGGACAACTATGGCTACACCTTC
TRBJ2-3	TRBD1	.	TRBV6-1	CASSVLVGQDSPDTQYF	TGTGCCAGCAGTGTTTTGGTCGGACAGGACTCTCCAGATACGCAGTATTTT
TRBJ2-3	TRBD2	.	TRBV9	CASSAILAASTDTQYF	TGTGCCAGCAGCGCCATCCTAGCGGCTAGCACAGATACGCAGTATTTT
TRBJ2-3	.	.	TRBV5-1	CASSLEGSTDTQYF	TGCGCCAGCAGCTTGGAGGGGAGCACAGATACGCAGTATTTT
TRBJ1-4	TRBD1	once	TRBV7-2	CASSLGGQGEKPFF	TGTGCCAGCAGCTTAGGGGGACAGGGAGAAAAACCGTTTTTT
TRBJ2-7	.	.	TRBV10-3	CAIGILLAGEQYF	TGTGCCATCGGAATTCTCCTAGCCGGTGAGCAGTACTTC
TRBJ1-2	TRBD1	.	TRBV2	CASSEDRGYGYTF	TGTGCCAGCAGTGAAGACAGGGGTTATGGCTACACCTTC
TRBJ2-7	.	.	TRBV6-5	CASTGQTYEQYF	TGTGCCAGCACTGGACAGACCTACGAGCAGTACTTC
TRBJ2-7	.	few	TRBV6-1	CASSEKTGGSYEQYF	TGTGCCAGCAGTGAAAAGACAGGCGGGAGTTACGAGCAGTACTTC